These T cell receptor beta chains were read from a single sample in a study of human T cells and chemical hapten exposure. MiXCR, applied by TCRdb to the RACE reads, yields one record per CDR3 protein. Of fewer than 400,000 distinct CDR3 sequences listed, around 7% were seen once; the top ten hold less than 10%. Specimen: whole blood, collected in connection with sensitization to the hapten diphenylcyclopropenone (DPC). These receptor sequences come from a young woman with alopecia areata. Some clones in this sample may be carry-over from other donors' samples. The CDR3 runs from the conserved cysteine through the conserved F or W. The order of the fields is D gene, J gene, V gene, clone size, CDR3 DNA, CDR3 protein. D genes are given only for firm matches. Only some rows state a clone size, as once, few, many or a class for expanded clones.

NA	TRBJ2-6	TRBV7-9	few	TGTGCCAGCAGCCCGACAAGGGTTGGGGTCGACGTCCTGACTTTC	CASSPTRVGVDVLTF
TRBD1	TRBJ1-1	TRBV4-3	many	TGCGCCAGCAGATACCAGGGGGCAGACACTGAAGCTTTCTTT	CASRYQGADTEAFF
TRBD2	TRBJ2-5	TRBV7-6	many	TGTGCCAGCAGCCGAAGCGGGGGGGCGCAAGAGACCCAGTACTTC	CASSRSGGAQETQYF
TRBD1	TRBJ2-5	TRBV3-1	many	TGTGCCAGCAGCCAAATCCCCGTGGGACAGGGGGCGGGAGAGCAAGAGACCCAGTACTTC	CASSQIPVGQGAGEQETQYF
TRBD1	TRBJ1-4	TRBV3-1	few	TGTGCCAGCAGCTACTCAGGGGGATTGGGTGAAAAACTGTTTTTT	CASSYSGGLGEKLFF
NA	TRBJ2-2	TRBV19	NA	TGTGCCAGTAGTATATCACAGGGAAGCACCGGGGAGCTGTTTTTT	CASSISQGSTGELFF
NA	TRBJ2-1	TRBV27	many	TGTGCCAGCAGTTTAGGGAGGGGGTACAATGAGCAGTTCTTC	CASSLGRGYNEQFF
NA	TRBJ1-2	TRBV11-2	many	TGTGCCAGCAGCTTAGGGCCACGGGCCTATGGCTACACCTTC	CASSLGPRAYGYTF
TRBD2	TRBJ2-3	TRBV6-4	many	TGTGCCAGCAGTGCCGAGACTAGCGGGGGAACAGATACGCAGTATTTT	CASSAETSGGTDTQYF
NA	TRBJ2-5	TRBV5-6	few	TGTGCCAGCAACCAAATCCCCACAGAGACCCAGTACTTC	CASNQIPTETQYF
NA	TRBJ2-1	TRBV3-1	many	TGTGCCAGCAGCCACTTAGACAATGAGCAGTTCTTC	CASSHLDNEQFF
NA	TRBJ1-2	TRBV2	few	TGTGCCAGCAGGGGACACAGGGACTATGGCTACACCTTC	CASRGHRDYGYTF
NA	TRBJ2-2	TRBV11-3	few	TGTGCCAGCAGCTTAACAGGGCGGTCCGGGGAGCTGTTTTTT	CASSLTGRSGELFF
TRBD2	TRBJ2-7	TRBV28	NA	TGTGCCAGCAGTTCTACGGGGGGACTAGCCAACGAGCAGTACTTC	CASSSTGGLANEQYF
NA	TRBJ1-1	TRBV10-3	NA	TGTGCCATCAGTGAGTTACCGAACACTGAAGCTTTCTTT	CAISELPNTEAFF
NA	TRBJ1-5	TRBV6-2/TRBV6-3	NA	TGTGCCAGCATCCCGGCGGTGGGGGCAGGTCAGCCCCAGCATTTT	CASIPAVGAGQPQHF
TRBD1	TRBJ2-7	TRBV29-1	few	TGCAGCATCTCGGACAGGGCCTACGAGCAGTACTTC	CSISDRAYEQYF
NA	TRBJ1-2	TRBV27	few	TGTGCCAGCAGTTACCGAGCTAACTATGGCTACACCTTC	CASSYRANYGYTF
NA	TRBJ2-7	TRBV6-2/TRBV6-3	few	TGTGCCAGCATTCCTCAATCAGGTACCTACGAGCAGTACTTC	CASIPQSGTYEQYF
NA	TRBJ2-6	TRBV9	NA	TGTGCCAGCACCCATATTGTATTTGCGGACTCTGGGGCCAACGTCCTGACTTTC	CASTHIVFADSGANVLTF
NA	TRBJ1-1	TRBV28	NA	TGTGCCAGCATCACCGCGGACAGAGAAGCTTTCTTT	CASITADREAFF
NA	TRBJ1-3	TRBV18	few	TGTGCCAGCTCAGACCAGGATGGCGTCTCTGGAAACACCATATATTTT	CASSDQDGVSGNTIYF
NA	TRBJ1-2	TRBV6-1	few	TGTGCCAGCAGTCGCGTCCAGGGGATCTACTATGGCTACACCTTC	CASSRVQGIYYGYTF
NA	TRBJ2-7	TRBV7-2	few	TGTGCCAGCAGCGGGGGACGGGGGCCCTACGAGCAGTACTTC	CASSGGRGPYEQYF
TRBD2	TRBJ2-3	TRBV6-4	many	TGTGCCAGCAGCCTGACTAGCGTCACAGATACGCAGTATTTT	CASSLTSVTDTQYF
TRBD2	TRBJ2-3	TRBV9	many	TGTGCCAGCAGCCTAACTAGCGGGGGGGTAGATACGCAGTATTTT	CASSLTSGGVDTQYF
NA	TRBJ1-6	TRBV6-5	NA	TGTGCCAGCAGTATTAGATTGAGCGGGGATTCACCCCTCCACTTT	CASSIRLSGDSPLHF
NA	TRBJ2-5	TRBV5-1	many	TGCGCCAGCAGCGGAATGTCTACCGAAGAGACCCAGTACTTC	CASSGMSTEETQYF
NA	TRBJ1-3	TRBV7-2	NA	TGTGCCAGCAGCTTAGCAGGGATAACGACTGGAAACACCATATATTTT	CASSLAGITTGNTIYF
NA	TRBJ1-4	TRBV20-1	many	TGCAGTGCTAGAGGCCAAGGAGTTAATCTTAATGAAAAACTGTTTTTT	CSARGQGVNLNEKLFF
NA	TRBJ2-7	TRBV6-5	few	TGTGCCAGCAGTTACCGCATTGCGTCCTACGAGCAGTACTTC	CASSYRIASYEQYF
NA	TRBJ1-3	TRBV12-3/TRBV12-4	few	TGTGCCAGCAGTTGGGGTGCCCCTCTACCCGACACCATATATTTT	CASSWGAPLPDTIYF
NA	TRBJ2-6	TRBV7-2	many	TGTGCCAGCAGCCTTTCCACCGTCCTGACTTTC	CASSLSTVLTF
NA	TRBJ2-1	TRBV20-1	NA	TGCAGTGCTACTTTCAATGAGCAGTTCTTC	CSATFNEQFF
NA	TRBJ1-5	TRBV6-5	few	TGTGCCAGCAGTTACGGTTTAGGGCAGCCCCAGCATTTT	CASSYGLGQPQHF
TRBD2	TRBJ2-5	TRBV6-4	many	TGTGCCAGCAGTGGTGGAGCGGGGGGACAAGAGACCCAGTACTTC	CASSGGAGGQETQYF
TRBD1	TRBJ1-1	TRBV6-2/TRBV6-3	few	TGTGCCAGCAGTTCCAGGACAGGGTGGAGTACTGAAGCTTTCTTT	CASSSRTGWSTEAFF
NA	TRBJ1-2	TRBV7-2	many	TGTGCCAGCAGCTTAGAGGGCCAGGGTTTCTATGGCTACACCTTC	CASSLEGQGFYGYTF
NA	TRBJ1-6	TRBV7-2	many	TGTGCCAGCAGCTTCCGACAGACAAGAAGTAATTCACCCCTCCACTTT	CASSFRQTRSNSPLHF
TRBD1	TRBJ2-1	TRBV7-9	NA	TGTGCCAGCAGCGCCCGAGGGACAGTTCTAAATGAGCAGTTCTTC	CASSARGTVLNEQFF
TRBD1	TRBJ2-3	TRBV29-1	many	TGCAGCGCGACAGGGACAGGCACAGATACGCAGTATTTT	CSATGTGTDTQYF
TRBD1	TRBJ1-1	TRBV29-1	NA	TGCAGCGCAAGACAGGGGGCAGCTTTCTTT	CSARQGAAFF
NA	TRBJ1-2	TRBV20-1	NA	TGCAGTGCTTCCCACCCCGCCAGGGCAGCTGGCTACACCTTC	CSASHPARAAGYTF
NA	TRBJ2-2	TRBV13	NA	TGTGCCAGCAGCTTAGACTTTGAGAACACCGGGGAGCTGCTTTTT	CASSLDFENTGELLF